These 5 T cell receptor beta chains share one sample of origin, sequenced in a study of long-term antiretroviral therapy in people with HIV. Sequencing relied on immunoSEQ assay v3.0, run at survey level. TCRdb keeps only in-frame clones here, not all; method: immunoSEQ multiplex PCR. The sample lists about 27,000 clones, under 80% seen once, with 4.5% to 5.5% in the top ten. This specimen was unsorted PBMCs, taken 0.5 years after starting antiretroviral therapy. The receptors here all came from a woman in her 40s with HIV.

The gene calls are TRBV9 and TRBJ1-4; D is uncertain. V gave up 2 bases and J gave up 4 bases, with 12 bases separating them. Per germline, CDR1 SGDLS and CDR2 YYNGEE. The CDR3 has 15 residues. The CDR3 spells CASSVGVFGNEKLFF. Written as DNA, the CDR3 is TGTGCCAGCAGCGTTGGGGTCTTCGGTAATGAAAAACTGTTTTTT.

This chain uses TRBV4-1 with TRBJ2-7, with a possible D match to TRBD2 (5 bases). Looked up from germline, CDR1 is MGHRA and CDR2 is YSYEKL. This CDR3 comprises 17 residues. V was trimmed by 1 base and J by 5 bases, leaving 21 bases between them. DNA of the CDR3: TGCGCCAGCAGCCAAGGCCCATACAGTGGGAGAGAGGACGAGCAGTACTTC. It specifies CASSQGPYSGREDEQYF.

This chain uses TRBV5-4 with TRBJ2-1, with 11 bases lining up with TRBD2. The length of the CDR3 is 15 residues. The trim removed 4 bases at V and 7 bases at J, leaving 7 bases unmatched. CDR1 is SGHNT, CDR2 YYREEE, per germline (reference sequence). Here the CDR3 DNA reads TGTGCCAGCAGCATAGCGGGGGGGCCGGTGAATGAGCAGTTCTTC. Translated, it gives CASSIAGGPVNEQFF.

In this sample, this clone turned up once. The CDR3 spells CASSLGASNEQFF. The DNA for the CDR3 is TGTGCCAGCAGCTTAGGCGCGTCTAATGAGCAGTTCTTC. The chain combines TRBV7-2 with TRBJ2-1; D is ambiguous. CDR3 length equals 13 residues. Deletions cut 1 base from V and 7 bases from J, with 8 bases between. Germline V gene sequence: CDR1 SGHTA, CDR2 FQGNSA.

The rearrangement uses TRBV5-1 and TRBJ2-2, with TRBD2 matching 12 bases. The CDR3 has 18 amino acids. The ends lost 4 bases at V and 4 bases at J; junction bases unmatched: 11. Germline V gene data show CDR1 as SGHRS and CDR2 as YFSETQ. The CDR3 region has the DNA TGCGCCAGCAGCAGCGGACTAGCGGGGCCTACCCCCACCGGGGAGCTGTTTTTT. This encodes CASSSGLAGPTPTGELFF. The variable domain in full, with the rest retrieved from reference TRBV5-1 and TRBJ2-2, is KAGVTQTPRYLIKTRGQQVTLSCSPISGHRSVSWYQQTPGQGLQFLFEYFSETQRNKGNFPGRFSGRQFSNSRSEMNVSTLELGDSALYLCASSSGLAGPTPTGELFFGEGSRLTVL.